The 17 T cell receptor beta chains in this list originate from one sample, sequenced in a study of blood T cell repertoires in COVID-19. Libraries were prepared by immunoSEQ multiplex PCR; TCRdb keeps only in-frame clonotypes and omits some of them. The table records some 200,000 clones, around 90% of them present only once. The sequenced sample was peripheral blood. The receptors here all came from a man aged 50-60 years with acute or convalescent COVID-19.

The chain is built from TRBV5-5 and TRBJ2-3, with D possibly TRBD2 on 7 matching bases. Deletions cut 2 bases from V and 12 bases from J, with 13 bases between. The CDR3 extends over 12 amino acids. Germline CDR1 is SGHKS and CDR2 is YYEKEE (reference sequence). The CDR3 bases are TGTGCCAGCAGCTTAGGGGGGGGTCCACAGTATTTT. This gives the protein CASSLGGGPQYF. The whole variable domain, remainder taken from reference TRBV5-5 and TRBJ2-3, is DAGVTQSPTHLIKTRGQQVTLRCSPISGHKSVSWYQQVLGQGPQFIFQYYEKEERGRGNFPDRFSARQFPNYSSELNVNALLLGDSALYLCASSLGGGPQYFGPGTRLTVL.

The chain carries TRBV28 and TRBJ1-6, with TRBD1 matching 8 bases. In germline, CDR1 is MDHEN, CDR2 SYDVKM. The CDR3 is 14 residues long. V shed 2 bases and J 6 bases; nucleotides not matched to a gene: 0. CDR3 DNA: TGTGCCAGCAGTTTAACAGGGGGTAATTCACCCCTCCACTTT. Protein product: CASSLTGGNSPLHF.

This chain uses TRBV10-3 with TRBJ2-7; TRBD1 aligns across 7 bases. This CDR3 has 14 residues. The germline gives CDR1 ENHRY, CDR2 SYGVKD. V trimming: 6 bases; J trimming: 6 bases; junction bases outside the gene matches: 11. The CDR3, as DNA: TGTGCCATCAGAGCCGTTCCGGGACAGCTCGAGCAGTACTTC. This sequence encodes CAIRAVPGQLEQYF.

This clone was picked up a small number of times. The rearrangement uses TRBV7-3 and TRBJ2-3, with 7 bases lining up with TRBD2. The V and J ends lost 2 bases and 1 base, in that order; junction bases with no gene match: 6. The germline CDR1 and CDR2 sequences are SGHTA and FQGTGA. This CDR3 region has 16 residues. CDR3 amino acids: CASSLGSGGGTDTQYF. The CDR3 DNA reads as TGTGCCAGCAGCTTAGGGTCTGGGGGGGGCACAGATACGCAGTATTTT.

The DNA for the CDR3 is TGCAGCGTTGTGACAACTCCCAACATTCAGTACTTC. It codes for CSVVTTPNIQYF. The rearrangement uses TRBV29-1 and TRBJ2-4; D remains unclear. Germline values: CDR1 SQVTM, CDR2 ANQGSEA. V dropped 4 bases and J dropped 7 bases, with 11 bases sitting between them. This CDR3 spans 12 amino acids.

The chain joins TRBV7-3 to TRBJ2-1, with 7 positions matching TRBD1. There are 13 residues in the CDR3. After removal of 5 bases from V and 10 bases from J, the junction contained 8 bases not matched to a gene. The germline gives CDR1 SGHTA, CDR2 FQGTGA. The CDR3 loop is CASSRTGTEEQFF. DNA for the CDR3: TGTGCCAGCAGCCGAACCGGGACAGAAGAGCAGTTCTTC.

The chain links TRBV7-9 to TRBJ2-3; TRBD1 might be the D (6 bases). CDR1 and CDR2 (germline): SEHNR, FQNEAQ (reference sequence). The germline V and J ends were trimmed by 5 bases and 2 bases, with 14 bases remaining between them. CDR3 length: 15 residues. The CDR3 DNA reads TGTGCCAGCAGCGCCCGAGGGGGAGACACAGATACGCAGTATTTT. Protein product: CASSARGGDTDTQYF.

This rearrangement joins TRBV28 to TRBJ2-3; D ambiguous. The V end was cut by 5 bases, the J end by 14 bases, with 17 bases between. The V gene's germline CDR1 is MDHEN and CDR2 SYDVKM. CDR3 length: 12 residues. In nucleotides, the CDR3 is TGTGCCAGCAGTCGTGACCGGCCACAGTGGTATTTT. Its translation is CASSRDRPQWYF.

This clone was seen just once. In nucleotides, the CDR3 is TGCGCCAGCAGCCCGACTAGCGGGAGGACCTACGAGCAGTACTTC. Translating gives CASSPTSGRTYEQYF. The gene calls are TRBV4-1 and TRBJ2-7, with 13 bases lining up with TRBD2. Trimming at V came to 4 bases and at J to 2 bases, leaving 2 bases not matched to a gene. Germline values: CDR1 MGHRA, CDR2 YSYEKL. The CDR3 runs to 15 residues.

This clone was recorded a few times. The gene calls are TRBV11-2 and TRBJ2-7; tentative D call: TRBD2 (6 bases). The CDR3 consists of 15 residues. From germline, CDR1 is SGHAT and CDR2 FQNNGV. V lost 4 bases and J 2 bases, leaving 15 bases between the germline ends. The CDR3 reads CASSSYRGTAYEQYF. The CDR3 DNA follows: TGTGCCAGCAGCTCCTATCGGGGGACCGCCTACGAGCAGTACTTC.

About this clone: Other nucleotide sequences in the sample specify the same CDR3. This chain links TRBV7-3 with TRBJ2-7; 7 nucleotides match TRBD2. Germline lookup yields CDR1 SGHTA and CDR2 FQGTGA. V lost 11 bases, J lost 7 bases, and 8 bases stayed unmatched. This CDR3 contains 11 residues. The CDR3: CAFGRGREQYV. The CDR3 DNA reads TGTGCCTTCGGGCGGGGGAGGGAGCAGTACGTC.

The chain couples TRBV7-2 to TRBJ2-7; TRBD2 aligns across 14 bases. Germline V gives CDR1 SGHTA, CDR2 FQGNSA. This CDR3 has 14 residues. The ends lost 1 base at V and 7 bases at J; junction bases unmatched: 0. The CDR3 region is CASSLGLAGGEQYF. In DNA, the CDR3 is TGTGCCAGCAGCTTAGGACTAGCGGGAGGGGAGCAGTACTTC. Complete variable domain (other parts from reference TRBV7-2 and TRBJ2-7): GAGVSQSPSNKVTEKGKDVELRCDPISGHTALYWYRQSLGQGLEFLIYFQGNSAPDKSGLPSDRFSAERTGGSVSTLTIQRTQQEDSAVYLCASSLGLAGGEQYFGPGTRLTVT.

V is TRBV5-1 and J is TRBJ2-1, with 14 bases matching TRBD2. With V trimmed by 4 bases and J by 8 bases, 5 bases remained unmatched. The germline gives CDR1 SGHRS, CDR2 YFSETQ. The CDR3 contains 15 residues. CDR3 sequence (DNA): TGCGCCAGCAGCCTCCGACTAGCGGGGGGGGATGAGCAGTTCTTC. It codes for CASSLRLAGGDEQFF.

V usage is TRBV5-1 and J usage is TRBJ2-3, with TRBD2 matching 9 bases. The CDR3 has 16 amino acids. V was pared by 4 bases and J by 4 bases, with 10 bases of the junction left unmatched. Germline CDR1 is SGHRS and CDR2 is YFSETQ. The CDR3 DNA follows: TGCGCCAGCAGCCCGATCTCCGCGGGAGGGTCAGATACGCAGTATTTT. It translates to CASSPISAGGSDTQYF.

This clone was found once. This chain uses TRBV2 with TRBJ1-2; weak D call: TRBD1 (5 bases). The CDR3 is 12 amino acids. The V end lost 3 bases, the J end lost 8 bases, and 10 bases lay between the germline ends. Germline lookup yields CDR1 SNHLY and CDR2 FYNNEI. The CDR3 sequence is CASSDRVGGYTF. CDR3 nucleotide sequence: TGTGCCAGCAGTGACAGGGTGGGAGGCTACACCTTC.

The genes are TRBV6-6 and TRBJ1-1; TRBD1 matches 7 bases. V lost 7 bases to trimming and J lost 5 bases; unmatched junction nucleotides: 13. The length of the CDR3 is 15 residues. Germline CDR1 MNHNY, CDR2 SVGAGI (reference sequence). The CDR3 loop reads CASTHGAGTATEAFF. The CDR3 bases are TGTGCCAGCACCCACGGGGCAGGGACAGCTACTGAAGCTTTCTTT.

The CDR3, as DNA: TGCGCCAGCAGCATCGGGACACCGAAGGAGACCCAGTACTTC. Amino acid sequence: CASSIGTPKETQYF. This chain joins TRBV5-1 and TRBJ2-5; D may be TRBD1 (6 bases). The V gene's germline CDR1 is SGHRS and CDR2 YFSETQ. CDR3 size: 14 residues. V was shortened by 4 bases and J by 5 bases, with 15 bases between the two germline ends.